Below, one T cell receptor beta chain is given with its context. Its antigen remains unidentified. This specimen belongs to a study of cytomegalovirus exposure and HLA in healthy donors. The trim removed 4 bases at V and 10 bases at J, leaving 7 bases unmatched. This CDR3 contains 14 residues. In germline, CDR1 is MGHDK, CDR2 SYGVNS. It was with 60 Vbeta and 13 Jbeta primers that the PCR ran. The data were produced by immunoSEQ multiplex PCR, yet TCRdb's version contains in-frame clones alone and is incomplete. This sample yields some 140,000 clones, of which more than 60% are seen a single time; around 1.5% belongs to the top ten. Study findings and constraints: Further analysis was carried out later, and it showed several of the most significant clusters appearing linked to common viral pathogens. It was reported in a later analysis that an Asian-associated ancestry cluster showed fewer N-insertions than the 666-donor mean. There were some public TCRs occurring in many donors, but most TCR sequences were rare. In a later analysis, HLA-associated TCR beta chains were more clonally expanded than equally common others.

Sequencing used PBMCs. The J gene is TRBJ1-4, the V gene TRBV25-1; 9 nucleotides line up with TRBD1. The TCR originated in a young woman in good health and CMV-seronegative. CDR3 amino acids: CASSGTGTGRKLFF. The CDR3 DNA follows: TGTGCCAGCAGTGGAACCGGGACAGGGCGAAAACTGTTTTTT.